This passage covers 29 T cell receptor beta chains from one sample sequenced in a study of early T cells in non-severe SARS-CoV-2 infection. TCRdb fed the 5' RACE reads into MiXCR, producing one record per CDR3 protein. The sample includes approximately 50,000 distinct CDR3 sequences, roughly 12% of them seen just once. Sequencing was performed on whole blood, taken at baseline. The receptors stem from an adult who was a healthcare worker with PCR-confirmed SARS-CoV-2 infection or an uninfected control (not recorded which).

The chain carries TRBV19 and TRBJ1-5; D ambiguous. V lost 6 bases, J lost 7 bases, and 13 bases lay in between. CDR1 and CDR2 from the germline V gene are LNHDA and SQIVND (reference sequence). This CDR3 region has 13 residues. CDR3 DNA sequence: TGTGCCAGTAGCCGGACTTCGGGGCAGCCCCAGCATTTT. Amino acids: CASSRTSGQPQHF.

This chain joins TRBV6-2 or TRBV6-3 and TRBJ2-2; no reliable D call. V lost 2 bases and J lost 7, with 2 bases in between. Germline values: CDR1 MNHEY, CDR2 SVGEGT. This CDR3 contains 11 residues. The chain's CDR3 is CASSYGGELFF. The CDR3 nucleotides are TGTGCCAGCAGTTACGGCGGGGAGCTGTTTTTT.

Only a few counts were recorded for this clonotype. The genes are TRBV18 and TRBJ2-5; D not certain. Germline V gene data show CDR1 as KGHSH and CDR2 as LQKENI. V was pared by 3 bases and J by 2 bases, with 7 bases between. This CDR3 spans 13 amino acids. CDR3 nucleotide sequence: TGTGCCAGCTCACCGGGATTACAAGAGACCCAGTACTTC. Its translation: CASSPGLQETQYF.

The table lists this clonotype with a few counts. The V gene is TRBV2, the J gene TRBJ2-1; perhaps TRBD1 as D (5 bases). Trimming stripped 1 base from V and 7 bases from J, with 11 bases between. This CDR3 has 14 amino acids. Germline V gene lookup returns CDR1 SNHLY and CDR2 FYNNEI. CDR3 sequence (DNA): TGTGCCAGCAGTGAAGGTAACAGGATTAATGAGCAGTTCTTC. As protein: CASSEGNRINEQFF.

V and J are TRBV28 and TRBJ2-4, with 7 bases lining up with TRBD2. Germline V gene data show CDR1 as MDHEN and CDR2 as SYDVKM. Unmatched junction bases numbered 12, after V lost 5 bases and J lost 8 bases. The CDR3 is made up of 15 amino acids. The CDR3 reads CASSPNARAGDIQYF. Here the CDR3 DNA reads TGTGCCAGCAGTCCCAACGCCAGGGCGGGGGACATTCAGTACTTC.

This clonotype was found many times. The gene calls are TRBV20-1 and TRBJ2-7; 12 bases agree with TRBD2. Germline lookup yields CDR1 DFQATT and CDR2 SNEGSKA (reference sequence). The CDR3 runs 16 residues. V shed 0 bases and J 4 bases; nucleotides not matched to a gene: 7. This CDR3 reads CSARDFGLAGGYEQYF. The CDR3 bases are TGCAGTGCTAGAGATTTTGGGCTAGCGGGAGGGTACGAGCAGTACTTC.

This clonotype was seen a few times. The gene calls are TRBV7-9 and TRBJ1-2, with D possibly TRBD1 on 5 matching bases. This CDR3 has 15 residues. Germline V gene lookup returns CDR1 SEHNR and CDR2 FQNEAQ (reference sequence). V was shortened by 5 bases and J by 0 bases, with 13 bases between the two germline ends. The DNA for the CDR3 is TGTGCCAGCAGCCGACACGGGGCCACTAACTATGGCTACACCTTC. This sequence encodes CASSRHGATNYGYTF.

The CDR3 nucleotides read TGTGCCAGCAGCCCGGCCGGGGAATCCACAGATACGCAGTATTTT. Protein sequence: CASSPAGESTDTQYF. This chain uses TRBV28 with TRBJ2-3, with a weak D call TRBD2 (5 bases). Germline V gives CDR1 MDHEN, CDR2 SYDVKM. The CDR3 consists of 15 residues. Trimming removed 6 bases at V and 2 bases at J, with 15 bases between.

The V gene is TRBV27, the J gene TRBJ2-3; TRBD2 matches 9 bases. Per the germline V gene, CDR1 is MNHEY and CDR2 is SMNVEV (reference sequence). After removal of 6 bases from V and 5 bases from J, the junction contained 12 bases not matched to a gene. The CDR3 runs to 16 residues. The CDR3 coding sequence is TGTGCCAGCAGGCCCGGCGGGAGGGCCTTAGGAGATACGCAGTATTTT. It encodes CASRPGGRALGDTQYF.

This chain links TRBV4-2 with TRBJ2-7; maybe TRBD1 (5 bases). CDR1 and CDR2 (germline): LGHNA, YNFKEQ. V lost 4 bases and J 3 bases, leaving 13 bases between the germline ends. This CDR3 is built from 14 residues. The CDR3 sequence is CASSLSHDSYEQYF. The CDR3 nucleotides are TGTGCCAGCAGCCTGAGTCATGACAGCTACGAGCAGTACTTC.

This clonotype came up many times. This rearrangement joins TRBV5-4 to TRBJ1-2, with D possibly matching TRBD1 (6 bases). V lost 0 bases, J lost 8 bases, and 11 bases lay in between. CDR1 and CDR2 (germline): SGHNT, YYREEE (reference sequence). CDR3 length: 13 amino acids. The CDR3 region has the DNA TGTGCCAGCAGCTTGGACAGGGCAAAGGGCTACACCTTC. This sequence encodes CASSLDRAKGYTF.

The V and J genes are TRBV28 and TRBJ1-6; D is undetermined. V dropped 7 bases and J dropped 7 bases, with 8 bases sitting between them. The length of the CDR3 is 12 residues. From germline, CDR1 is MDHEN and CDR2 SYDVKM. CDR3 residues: CASTAPNSPLHF. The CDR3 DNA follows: TGTGCCAGCACCGCTCCCAATTCACCCCTCCACTTT.

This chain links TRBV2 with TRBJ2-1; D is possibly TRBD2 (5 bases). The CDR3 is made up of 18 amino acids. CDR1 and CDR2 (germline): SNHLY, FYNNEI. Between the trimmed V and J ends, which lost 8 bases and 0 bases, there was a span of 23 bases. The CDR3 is CASVELGPGKSSYNEQFF. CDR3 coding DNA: TGTGCCAGCGTAGAGTTGGGCCCGGGAAAAAGCTCCTACAATGAGCAGTTCTTC. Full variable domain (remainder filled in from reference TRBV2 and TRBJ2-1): EPEVTQTPSHQVTQMGQEVILRCVPISNHLYFYWYRQILGQKVEFLVSFYNNEISEKSEIFDDQFSVERPDGSNFTLKIRSTKLEDSAMYFCASVELGPGKSSYNEQFFGPGTRLTVL.

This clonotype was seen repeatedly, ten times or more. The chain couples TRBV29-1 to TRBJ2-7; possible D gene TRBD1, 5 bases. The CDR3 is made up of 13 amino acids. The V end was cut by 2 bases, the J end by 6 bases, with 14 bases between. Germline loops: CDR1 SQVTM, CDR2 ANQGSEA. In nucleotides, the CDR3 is TGCAGCGTTGAATCAGGGCCCAATGGCGAGCAGTACTTC. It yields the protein CSVESGPNGEQYF.

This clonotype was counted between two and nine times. CDR3 nucleotide sequence: TGTGCCAGCAGCCAAGACGGCGGCGATTATCAGCCCCAGCATTTT. It translates to CASSQDGGDYQPQHF. V and J are TRBV4-2 and TRBJ1-5; no firm D call. The V end was cut by 0 bases, the J end by 5 bases, with 11 bases between. The CDR3 extends over 15 amino acids. From germline, CDR1 is LGHNA and CDR2 YNFKEQ.

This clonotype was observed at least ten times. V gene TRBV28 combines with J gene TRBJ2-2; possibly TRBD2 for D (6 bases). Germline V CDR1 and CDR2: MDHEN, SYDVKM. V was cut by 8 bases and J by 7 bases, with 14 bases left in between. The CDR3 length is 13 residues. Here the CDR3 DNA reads TGTGCCAGCGGGGGGAAGTTTGTCGGGGAGCTGTTTTTT. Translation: CASGGKFVGELFF.

CDR3 DNA sequence: TGTGCCAGCAGCCCCCCGGAGGATTGGGGTGGAAACACCATATATTTT. Translating it yields CASSPPEDWGGNTIYF. The chain has TRBV28 and TRBJ1-3, with no clear D. V was shortened by 6 bases and J by 3 bases, with 18 bases between the two germline ends. CDR3 length equals 16 residues. Germline V gene lookup returns CDR1 MDHEN and CDR2 SYDVKM.

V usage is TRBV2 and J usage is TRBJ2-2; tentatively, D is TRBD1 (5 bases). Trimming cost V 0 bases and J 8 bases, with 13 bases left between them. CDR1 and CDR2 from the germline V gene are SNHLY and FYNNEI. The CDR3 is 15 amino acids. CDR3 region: CASSEAPQVLGELFF. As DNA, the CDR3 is TGTGCCAGCAGTGAAGCCCCACAGGTTTTGGGGGAGCTGTTTTTT.

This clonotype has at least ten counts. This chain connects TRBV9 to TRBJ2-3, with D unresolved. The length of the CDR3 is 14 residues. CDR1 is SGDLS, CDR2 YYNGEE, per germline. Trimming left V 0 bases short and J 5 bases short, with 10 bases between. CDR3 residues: CASSVGQSGDTQYF. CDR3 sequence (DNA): TGTGCCAGCAGCGTAGGGCAATCGGGAGATACGCAGTATTTT.

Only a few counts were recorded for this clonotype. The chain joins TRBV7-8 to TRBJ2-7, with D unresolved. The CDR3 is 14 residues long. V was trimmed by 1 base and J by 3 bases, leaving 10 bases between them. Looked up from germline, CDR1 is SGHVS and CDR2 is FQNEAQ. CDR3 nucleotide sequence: TGTGCCAGCAGCTTAGGACCTAATAACTACGAGCAGTACTTC. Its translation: CASSLGPNNYEQYF.

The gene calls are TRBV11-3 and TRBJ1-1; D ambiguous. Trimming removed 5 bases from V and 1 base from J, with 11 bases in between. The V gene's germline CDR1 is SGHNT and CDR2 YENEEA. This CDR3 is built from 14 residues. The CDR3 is CASSTTRQNTEAFF. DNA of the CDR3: TGTGCCAGCAGCACAACCCGACAGAACACTGAAGCTTTCTTT.

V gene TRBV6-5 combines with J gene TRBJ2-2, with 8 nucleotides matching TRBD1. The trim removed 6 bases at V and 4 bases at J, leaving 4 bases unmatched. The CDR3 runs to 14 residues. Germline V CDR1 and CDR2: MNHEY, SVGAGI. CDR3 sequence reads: CASRPGQGTGELFF. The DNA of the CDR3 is TGTGCCAGCAGACCTGGACAGGGCACCGGGGAGCTGTTTTTT.

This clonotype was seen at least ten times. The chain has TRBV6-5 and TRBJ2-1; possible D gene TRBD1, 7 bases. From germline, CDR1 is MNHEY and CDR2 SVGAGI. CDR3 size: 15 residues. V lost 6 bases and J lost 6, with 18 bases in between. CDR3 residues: CASRPRGAYPNEQFF. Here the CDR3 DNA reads TGTGCCAGCAGACCCAGGGGGGCTTATCCCAATGAGCAGTTCTTC.

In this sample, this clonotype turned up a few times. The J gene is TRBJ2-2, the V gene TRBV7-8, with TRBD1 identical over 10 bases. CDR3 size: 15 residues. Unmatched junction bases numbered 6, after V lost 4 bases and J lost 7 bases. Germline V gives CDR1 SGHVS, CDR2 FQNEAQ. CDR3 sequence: CASSSGTGAGGELFF. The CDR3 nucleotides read TGTGCCAGCAGCTCTGGGACAGGGGCGGGCGGGGAGCTGTTTTTT.

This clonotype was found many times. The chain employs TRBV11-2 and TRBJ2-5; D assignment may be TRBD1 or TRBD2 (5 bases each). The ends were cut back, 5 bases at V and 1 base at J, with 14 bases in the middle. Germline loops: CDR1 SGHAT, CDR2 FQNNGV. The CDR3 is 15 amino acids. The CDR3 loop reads CASSLGTLTQETQYF. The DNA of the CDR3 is TGTGCCAGCAGCCTGGGGACCTTAACCCAAGAGACCCAGTACTTC. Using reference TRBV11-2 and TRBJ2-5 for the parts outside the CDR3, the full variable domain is EAGVAQSPRYKIIEKRQSVAFWCNPISGHATLYWYQQILGQGPKLLIQFQNNGVVDDSQLPKDRFSAERLKGVDSTLKIQPAKLEDSAVYLCASSLGTLTQETQYFGPGTRLLVL.

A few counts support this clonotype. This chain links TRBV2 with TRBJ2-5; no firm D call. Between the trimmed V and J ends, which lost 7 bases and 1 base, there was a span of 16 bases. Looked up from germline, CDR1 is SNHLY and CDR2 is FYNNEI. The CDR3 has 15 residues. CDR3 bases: TGTGCCAGCACCTCACGGCCCTGGCGCCAAGAGACCCAGTACTTC. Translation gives CASTSRPWRQETQYF.

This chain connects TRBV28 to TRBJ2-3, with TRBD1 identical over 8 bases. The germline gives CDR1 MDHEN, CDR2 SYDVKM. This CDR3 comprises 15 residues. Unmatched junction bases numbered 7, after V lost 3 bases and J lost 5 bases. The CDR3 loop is CASSFSDRGIDTQYF. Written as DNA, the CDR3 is TGTGCCAGCAGTTTTTCAGACAGGGGAATAGATACGCAGTATTTT.

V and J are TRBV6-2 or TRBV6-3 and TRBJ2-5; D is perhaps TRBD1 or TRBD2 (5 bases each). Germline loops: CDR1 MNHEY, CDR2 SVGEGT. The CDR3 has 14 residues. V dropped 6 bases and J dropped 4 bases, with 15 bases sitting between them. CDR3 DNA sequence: TGTGCCAGCAGCCCCCGAGGGGCAGGAGAGACCCAGTACTTC. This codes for CASSPRGAGETQYF.

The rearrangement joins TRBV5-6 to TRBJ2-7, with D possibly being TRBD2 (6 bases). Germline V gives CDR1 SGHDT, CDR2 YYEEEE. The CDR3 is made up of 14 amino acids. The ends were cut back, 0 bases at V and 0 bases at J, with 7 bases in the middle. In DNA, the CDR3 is TGTGCCAGCAGCTTGGGGGACTCCTCCTACGAGCAGTACTTC. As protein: CASSLGDSSYEQYF.